Listed below are T cell receptor beta chains from one sample, sequenced in a study of T cell responses to AZD1222 COVID-19 vaccine. Profiled with immunoSEQ multiplex PCR; TCRdb holds only in-frame clones, not every one. The table has some 120,000 clones, 70% to 90% seen once. Sequenced material: peripheral blood, taken on day 0 of AZD1222 vaccination. These receptors originate from an adult in good health. CDR3s include the opening cysteine and the closing phenylalanine or tryptophan. Each record gives: V gene, clone size, CDR3 length, CDR3 protein. A row's size may be missing; if present it is once, few, many or a size class.

TRBV7-6 NA 13 CASSLLGTDTQYF
TRBV13 NA 14 CASSPSTVNTEAFF
TRBV2 NA 14 CASSVSGGPYEQYF
TRBV27 NA 14 CASSKDRVVGGYTF
TRBV7-8 NA 13 CASSLALSKEQFF
TRBV5-4 NA 16 CASSFASGGALETQYF
TRBV9 NA 13 CASSDGVNYGYTF
TRBV11-3 NA 13 CASSLEVPDTQYF
TRBV30 NA 12 CAWTRGTDTQYF
TRBV30 NA 13 CAWSRQGNQPQHF
TRBV4-2 few 15 CASSLPGGSYNEQFF
TRBV19 NA 14 CASSKTGGVRGYTF
TRBV20-1 NA 13 CSASLGGVYEQYF
TRBV6-1 NA 17 CASSEAGGAVSLYGYTF
TRBV7-3 NA 15 CASSHGTSVTGEQFF
TRBV18 NA 14 CASSPGAQGYGYTF
TRBV5-1 NA 20 CASSLVAGGTIPQKGDTQYF
TRBV3-1/TRBV3-2 few 13 CASSISSGNTIYF
TRBV6-4 few 15 CASSDSGREPPEAFF
TRBV4-1 NA 17 CASSHPGQGLLRDTQYF
TRBV19 NA 16 CATGKAGTSGALGQFF
TRBV10-3 NA 11 CATTASDEQYF
TRBV30 NA 15 CAWSAIGGGHQPQHF
TRBV7-9 NA 12 CASSRRPDEQYF
TRBV14 NA 14 CASSQARGQLGYTF
TRBV2 NA 11 CASTYTDTQYF
TRBV21-1 NA 14 CASTGTRGLYEQYF
TRBV6-6 NA 13 CASRQGPNTEAFF
TRBV3-1/TRBV3-2 NA 16 CASSQDLGPPKNIQYF
TRBV28 NA 14 CASSLRGPTDTQYF
TRBV9 NA 15 CASSVELGTAYEQYF
TRBV29-1 NA 15 CSVGDSPPANYGYTF
TRBV11-1 NA 15 CASSDTGTGGYEQYF
TRBV19 many 14 CASTRDRSNYGYTF
TRBV10-2 NA 17 CASSRARQGASQETQYF
TRBV2 NA 15 CASKRQGQSGEKLFF
TRBV10-3 NA 15 CAISELGGSNQPQHF
TRBV11-3 NA 15 CASSLGGHGANVLTF